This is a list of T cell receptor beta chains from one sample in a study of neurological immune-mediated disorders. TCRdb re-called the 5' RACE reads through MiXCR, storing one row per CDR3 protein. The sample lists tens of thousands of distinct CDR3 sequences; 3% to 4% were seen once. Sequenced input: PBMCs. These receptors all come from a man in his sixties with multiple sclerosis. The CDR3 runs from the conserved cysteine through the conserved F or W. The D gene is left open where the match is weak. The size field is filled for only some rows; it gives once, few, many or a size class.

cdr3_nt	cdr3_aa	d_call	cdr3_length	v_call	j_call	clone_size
TGCAGTGCTAGTTCCGGGACTAGCGGGAGGGCCAGTTACGAGCAGTACTTC	CSASSGTSGRASYEQYF	TRBD2	17	TRBV20-1	TRBJ2-7	-
TGTGCCAGCAGCGTAGGGACAGGAGGCGATTCACCCCTCCACTTT	CASSVGTGGDSPLHF	TRBD1	15	TRBV9	TRBJ1-6	many
TGCAGCGTAACAGCTGGGGCCAACGTCCTGACTTTC	CSVTAGANVLTF	-	12	TRBV29-1	TRBJ2-6	many
TGTGCCAGCAGCTTAGTTGGGGCGAACACCGGGGAGCTGTTTTTT	CASSLVGANTGELFF	-	15	TRBV7-8	TRBJ2-2	many
TGTGCCAGCAGCCTGACTAGCGGGGGGGGTACAGATACGCAGTATTTT	CASSLTSGGGTDTQYF	TRBD2	16	TRBV5-6	TRBJ2-3	many
TGCAGTGCTAGAGACAGGGATAATCAGCCCCAGCATTTT	CSARDRDNQPQHF	-	13	TRBV20-1	TRBJ1-5	many
TGTGCCAGCAGCCAAGACCAGGGTCTGGACGAAAAACTGTTTTTT	CASSQDQGLDEKLFF	-	15	TRBV3-1	TRBJ1-4	many
TGCAGTGCTAGTTCTCCTAGCGGCTACGAGCAGTACTTC	CSASSPSGYEQYF	TRBD2	13	TRBV20-1	TRBJ2-7	-
TGTGCCAGCAGTTTCCGGGGAAACACTGAAGCTTTCTTT	CASSFRGNTEAFF	-	13	TRBV12-3/TRBV12-4	TRBJ1-1	many
TGCGCCAGCAGCCAAGAAAAAGGGAATCAGCCCCAGCATTTT	CASSQEKGNQPQHF	-	14	TRBV4-1	TRBJ1-5	many
TGTGCCAGCCTTTGGGCAAGTACTGAAGCTTTCTTT	CASLWASTEAFF	-	12	TRBV6-1	TRBJ1-1	many
TGCGCCAGCAGCTTGAGGCAGGGAGAGGTTTGGGACACTGAAGCTTTCTTT	CASSLRQGEVWDTEAFF	-	17	TRBV5-1	TRBJ1-1	many
TGTGCCAGCTCAGACCTTGAGGGCTACGAGCAGTACTTC	CASSDLEGYEQYF	-	13	TRBV18	TRBJ2-7	-
TGTGCCAGCAGCCCCCGGACAGGGAACACCGGGGAGCTGTTTTTT	CASSPRTGNTGELFF	TRBD1	15	TRBV7-8	TRBJ2-2	many
TGTGCCACCAGCCGACCCGGAACCGGGGAGCTGTTTTTT	CATSRPGTGELFF	-	13	TRBV24-1	TRBJ2-2	many
TGCAGTGCTAGGGATAGTAGCGGGGGGGCGGGAGGCGAGCAGTTCTTC	CSARDSSGGAGGEQFF	TRBD2	16	TRBV20-1	TRBJ2-1	many